This T cell receptor beta chain comes out of a study of T-cell memory formation after mild COVID-19 (dated by TCRdb to the early 2020s). For context, the study as a whole: TCR sequence clusters from the two donors were largely donor specific. The cohort was made up of two young adult volunteers, one female and one male, who were previously healthy. In two donors, T-cell clones that expanded and contracted after mild COVID-19 were followed by sequencing TCRalpha and TCRbeta repertoires longitudinally.

What the study reported, not specific to this receptor: The second-wave clones that peaked on day 37 were not confirmed to be SARS-CoV-2 specific. Only a couple of mild cases were covered in the study, and larger cohorts including severe cases with pre-infection samples were considered necessary. Balanced CD4/CD8 phenotypes were observed for clones contracting from day 15 to 85, whereas a bias towards CD4+ was observed for a second wave of clones expanding from day 15 to 37. Contracting CD4+ clones turned up mainly in the CM and EM memory subsets, whereas EMRA was where CD8+ clones were enriched. The detection of some responding clones in pre-infection memory suggests that pre-existing cross-reactive memory T cells joined the SARS-CoV-2 response.

As for this clonotype: No antigen is known for it. The sample holds no much larger clone one base away, and base qualities are not on file.

These reads were obtained on an Illumina NovaSeq 6000. Using 5'RACE with constant-segment primers, TCRalpha and TCRbeta cDNA libraries were constructed, with sample barcodes and unique molecular identifiers added in the process. RNA was extracted from every sample with Trizol reagent. Amplification of the libraries took two PCR steps, and the second step added a second sample barcode plus Illumina TruSeq adapters. Libraries were sequenced on an Illumina NovaSeq with 2 x 150 bp paired-end reads. In the source study's methods: With migec v1.2.7, reads were demultiplexed and then collapsed into UMI-guided consensus sequences. With mixcr v2.1.11, UMI consensuses were aligned to TRA and TRB V and J templates and assembled into clonotypes. A clonotype was counted as expanded or contracted only if both edgeR and NoisET called the change significant, with noise models trained on biological replicates. For edgeR calls, the thresholds were a false discovery rate-adjusted p below 0.01 and a log2 fold-change of 1. As an exploratory analysis of dynamics, PCA with hierarchical clustering was applied to max-normalized trajectories of the 1000 most abundant clonotypes. Separately sequenced CD4+ and CD8+ repertoires were used to assign a CD4 or CD8 phenotype to each responding clone. TCRdb took the public reads, trimmed them with fastp at Q25, ran MiXCR for clone calling and kept in-frame beta chains. All rows with the same CDR3 protein become a single entry with the most common DNA and genes. Here the V and J calls rest on TCRdb's processing, not on the authors' analysis. The sample has about 350,000 distinct CDR3 sequences on record, 25% to 30% of them singletons. In total, the top ten clones hold roughly 14% of the sample.

CDR3 length: 17 amino acids, cysteine to phenylalanine. Here the CDR3 DNA is all that survives: 51 bases in frame from base 1. The CDR1 and CDR2 encoded by the germline V gene (reference sequence) are LNHDA and SQIVND. Here V drops 3 bases and J drops 7 bases, and the junction holds 13 bases not matched to any gene. Ficoll-Paque density gradient centrifugation was the method used to isolate PBMCs. The sample taken for sequencing was PBMCs or a T cell subset sorted from them (not recorded which). This TCR was recovered from an adult woman who had mild COVID-19 (a few samples of this study predate the infection). The sample titles of this study are shuffled in the database, so cell type and time point are left out; the donor was told from shared clones. This receptor chain uses TRBV19 and TRBJ2-1; 9 junctional bases match TRBD2. The CDR3: CASSIRSGSLGGNEQFF. The nucleotide sequence reads as follows: TGTGCCAGTAGTATTCGTAGCGGGAGCCTCGGGGGGAATGAGCAGTTCTTC.